Below, 27 T cell receptor beta chains from the same sample are listed, as sequenced in a study of response to subunit inactivated influenza vaccine. One entry per CDR3 protein, called by TCRdb with MiXCR from the RT-PCR reads. The sample consists of fewer than 700,000 distinct CDR3 sequences, 10% to 15% of them appearing once. The sequencing used PBMCs from blood, collected more than 35 days after vaccination. The source is a man over 45 who received an inactivated influenza vaccine.

V gene TRBV20-1 combines with J gene TRBJ2-7; D may be TRBD1 (6 bases). Germline V gene sequence: CDR1 DFQATT, CDR2 SNEGSKA (reference sequence). The CDR3 totals 10 residues. V lost 5 bases and J lost 8, with 10 bases in between. The CDR3: CSASTGKQYF. The CDR3 DNA sequence: TGCAGTGCTTCAACAGGGAAGCAGTACTTC.

The rearrangement joins TRBV28 to TRBJ2-1; either TRBD1 or TRBD2 may fit D (6 bases each). The germline V gene has CDR1 MDHEN and CDR2 SYDVKM. Trimming left V 2 bases short and J 14 bases short, with 10 bases between. This CDR3 region has 11 residues. CDR3 DNA sequence: TGTGCCAGCAGTTTAAGGGGGGTGGAGTTCTTC. Protein: CASSLRGVEFF.

This clonotype was detected a few times. The V and J genes are TRBV7-2 and TRBJ2-3, with D hard to call. The CDR3 length is 17 residues. The V end was cut by 2 bases, the J end by 2 bases, with 17 bases between. The germline CDR1 and CDR2 sequences are SGHTA and FQGNSA. The chain's CDR3 is CASSLQTNPYYTDTQYF. The CDR3 region has the DNA TGTGCCAGCAGCTTACAGACCAACCCATACTACACAGATACGCAGTATTTT. Drawing the rest from reference TRBV7-2 and TRBJ2-3, the complete variable domain is GAGVSQSPSNKVTEKGKDVELRCDPISGHTALYWYRQSLGQGLEFLIYFQGNSAPDKSGLPSDRFSAERTGGSVSTLTIQRTQQEDSAVYLCASSLQTNPYYTDTQYFGPGTRLTVL.

The chain joins TRBV28 to TRBJ2-5, with no clear D. CDR3 length equals 15 residues. V lost 2 bases and J lost 6, with 16 bases in between. Germline V gene sequence: CDR1 MDHEN, CDR2 SYDVKM. CDR3 sequence: CASSLGLTVAKTQYF. The DNA for the CDR3 is TGTGCCAGCAGTTTAGGCCTCACAGTGGCCAAGACCCAGTACTTC.

This clonotype was recorded at least ten times. The chain employs TRBV12-3 or TRBV12-4 and TRBJ2-4; D remains unclear. CDR3 length: 15 amino acids. Trimming left V 6 bases short and J 0 bases short, with 12 bases between. This CDR3 is CASSPRLGAKNIQYF. DNA for the CDR3: TGTGCCAGCAGCCCTCGACTTGGAGCCAAAAACATTCAGTACTTC.

This clonotype turned up a few times. CDR3 protein: CASSLFRGLEQYF. CDR3 bases: TGTGCCAGCAGTTTATTTCGGGGGCTTGAGCAGTACTTC. The chain links TRBV12-3 or TRBV12-4 to TRBJ2-7, with D perhaps being TRBD1 or TRBD2 (6 bases each). There are 13 residues in the CDR3. Between the trimmed V and J ends, which lost 2 bases and 7 bases, there was a span of 12 bases.

This clonotype has just a few counts. The rearrangement uses TRBV5-1 and TRBJ2-7; 14 positions match TRBD2. There are 19 residues in the CDR3. From germline, CDR1 is SGHRS and CDR2 YFSETQ. The J segment lost 5 bases and the V segment lost 3 bases, leaving 16 bases of the junction unmatched. For the CDR3, the DNA is TGCGCCAGCAGCTCTCAACCTTCAGGACTAGCGGGGGGCCTCCACGAGCAGTACTTC. Its protein product is CASSSQPSGLAGGLHEQYF.

A note on this clonotype: A read error may produce the germline difference seen at one junction end. The genes are TRBV5-1 and TRBJ2-7; D is unclear. Per the germline V gene, CDR1 is SGHRS and CDR2 is YFSETQ. CDR3 length equals 13 residues. CDR3 sequence (DNA): TGCACCAGCAGCCCCAGCGAGGCCAACGAGCAGTACTTC. Encoded protein: CTSSPSEANEQYF.

Of note for this clonotype: Here the CDR3 omits its conserved ending phenylalanine or tryptophan, so a read error is the likely source. This chain uses TRBV12-3 or TRBV12-4 with TRBJ1-4, with 9 positions matching TRBD1. V lost 6 bases to trimming and J lost 7 bases; unmatched junction nucleotides: 6. The CDR3 contains 14 residues. This CDR3 is CASRGTGYGEKLFL. The CDR3 DNA is TGTGCCAGCAGGGGGACAGGGTATGGTGAAAAACTGTTTTTA.

The chain combines TRBV9 with TRBJ2-1; D is uncertain. Germline loops: CDR1 SGDLS, CDR2 YYNGEE. The CDR3 covers 14 residues. Trimming pared 1 base from V and 4 bases from J, leaving 9 bases between. The CDR3 sequence is CASSVQPSYNEQFF. The DNA for the CDR3 is TGTGCCAGCAGCGTACAACCGAGTTACAATGAGCAGTTCTTC.

This clonotype has just one count. This chain connects TRBV7-6 to TRBJ2-7, with a weak D call TRBD1 (6 bases). The CDR3 is 14 residues long. V dropped 2 bases and J dropped 5 bases, with 13 bases sitting between them. Germline CDR1 and CDR2: SGHVS and FNYEAQ. The CDR3 DNA sequence: TGTGCCAGCAGCTTAAATACAGGGTTCCACGAGCAGTACTTC. This encodes CASSLNTGFHEQYF.

This clonotype came up a few times. V usage is TRBV4-3 and J usage is TRBJ2-4, with 7 bases aligning to TRBD1. V shed 2 bases, J shed 1 base, and the junction held 2 bases outside the gene matches. This CDR3 spans 15 amino acids. Germline CDR1 LGHNA, CDR2 YSLEER. Here the CDR3 reads CASSQLTGAKNIQYF. The CDR3 DNA sequence: TGCGCCAGCAGCCAATTGACAGGGGCCAAAAACATTCAGTACTTC.

In this sample, this clonotype turned up a few times. This CDR3 is CASSPGRRRREGPNEQFF. CDR3 in DNA: TGTGCCAGCAGCCCAGGTCGGCGTCGGCGGGAGGGCCCTAATGAGCAGTTCTTC. This sequence joins TRBV14 and TRBJ2-1; the match to TRBD2 covers 9 bases. With 4 bases clipped from V and 7 bases from J, the junction kept 17 bases outside the gene matches. The CDR3 spans 18 residues. Germline values: CDR1 SGHDN, CDR2 FVKESK. The full variable domain, rest sourced from reference TRBV14 and TRBJ2-1, is EAGVTQFPSHSVIEKGQTVTLRCDPISGHDNLYWYRRVMGKEIKFLLHFVKESKQDESGMPNNRFLAERTGGTYSTLKVQPAELEDSGVYFCASSPGRRRREGPNEQFFGPGTRLTVL.

V usage is TRBV29-1 and J usage is TRBJ2-1; the D gene is possibly TRBD2 (6 bases). The CDR3 runs 12 residues. Germline lookup yields CDR1 SQVTM and CDR2 ANQGSEA. This chain's CDR3 is CSKGSGNNEQFF. CDR3 DNA sequence: TGCAGTAAGGGTAGCGGAAACAATGAGCAGTTCTTC.

The gene calls are TRBV20-1 and TRBJ2-7, with D possibly being TRBD1 (5 bases). CDR1 and CDR2 from the germline V gene are DFQATT and SNEGSKA (reference sequence). This CDR3 is 12 amino acids long. Trimming removed 3 bases at V and 4 bases at J, with 10 bases between. The CDR3 bases are TGCAGTGCTAGTGGGGCGAGGTACGAGCAGTACTTC. Its protein product is CSASGARYEQYF.

In this sample, this clonotype turned up a few times. This chain connects TRBV5-1 to TRBJ2-7; possibly TRBD1 for D (5 bases). V lost 5 bases, J lost 7 bases, and 19 bases lay in between. The CDR3 loop spans 14 amino acids. Looked up from germline, CDR1 is SGHRS and CDR2 is YFSETQ. CDR3 sequence (DNA): TGCGCCAGCAGGACCGACAGTCCGTCCTGGGAGCAGTACTTC. Translation gives CASRTDSPSWEQYF.

With respect to this clonotype: Just one base apart from a much larger clone, this may be a read error. The rearrangement links TRBV29-1 to TRBJ2-1; D perhaps matches TRBD1 (5 bases). There are 13 residues in the CDR3. Germline V gives CDR1 SQVTM, CDR2 ANQGSEA. The CDR3 spells CSVDGQGSNEHFF. CDR3 coding DNA: TGCAGCGTTGACGGCCAGGGTAGTAATGAGCATTTCTTC.

This clonotype was counted a few times. The gene calls are TRBV12-3 or TRBV12-4 and TRBJ2-2; no clear D gene. The CDR3 length is 15 residues. V was pared by 1 base and J by 5 bases, with 11 bases between. CDR3 sequence: CASSLVGKGTGELFF. The CDR3 DNA sequence: TGTGCCAGCAGTTTAGTGGGGAAAGGGACCGGGGAGCTGTTTTTT.

This clonotype occurred a few times. This chain connects TRBV11-2 to TRBJ2-3; 14 bases map to TRBD2. From germline, CDR1 is SGHAT and CDR2 FQNNGV. CDR3 size: 18 residues. The V segment lost 1 base and the J segment 3 bases; nucleotides outside the gene matches: 6. CDR3 DNA sequence: TGTGCCAGCAGCTTAGTGGATAGACTAGCGGGGGGGACAGATACGCAGTATTTT. Translating it yields CASSLVDRLAGGTDTQYF.

V usage is TRBV12-3 or TRBV12-4 and J usage is TRBJ1-4; D is uncertain. Trimming took off 6 bases at V and 10 bases at J, with 15 bases between the two ends. The CDR3 runs to 13 residues. The CDR3 protein is CASRDPLDAKLFF. Here the CDR3 DNA reads TGTGCCAGCAGGGACCCCCTGGACGCAAAACTGTTTTTT.

This clonotype occurred many times. The genes are TRBV29-1 and TRBJ2-7, with 7 bases lining up with TRBD1. CDR1 is SQVTM, CDR2 ANQGSEA, per germline. The CDR3 contains 17 residues. Trimming cost V 0 bases and J 1 base; bases outside gene matches: 12. The DNA of the CDR3 is TGCAGCGTTGAAGATAACTATGGGACAGAGAATTCCTACGAGCAGTACTTC. Residues: CSVEDNYGTENSYEQYF.

This clonotype appeared a single time. This rearrangement joins TRBV14 to TRBJ2-2; no definite D call. CDR1 and CDR2 from the germline V gene are SGHDN and FVKESK. The CDR3 has 15 amino acids. Deletions cut 1 base from V and 1 base from J, with 7 bases between. CDR3 DNA sequence: TGTGCCAGCAGCCAAGGTTATCTGAACACCGGGGAGCTGTTTTTT. Translation gives CASSQGYLNTGELFF.

This clonotype was found many times. V usage is TRBV6-2 or TRBV6-3 and J usage is TRBJ2-5; either TRBD1 or TRBD2 may fit D (5 bases each). Germline CDR1 MNHEY, CDR2 SVGEGT. V lost 6 bases and J 5 bases, leaving 19 bases between the germline ends. There are 15 residues in the CDR3. The CDR3 sequence: CASSPTRDGGETQYF. CDR3 coding DNA: TGTGCCAGCAGCCCAACCCGGGACGGCGGGGAGACCCAGTACTTC.

Only a few counts were recorded for this clonotype. The chain is built from TRBV3-1 and TRBJ2-1; weak D call: TRBD2 (6 bases). Germline CDR1 LGHDT, CDR2 YNNKEL (reference sequence). The CDR3 extends over 12 amino acids. Trimming shortened V by 1 base and J by 10 bases, and 8 bases separated the two germline ends. The CDR3 DNA follows: TGTGCCAGCAGCCAAGGAGCGGGCGAGCAGTTCTTC. Protein product: CASSQGAGEQFF.

This clonotype was observed a handful of times. This chain connects TRBV6-1 to TRBJ2-7, with D possibly matching TRBD2 (5 bases). From germline, CDR1 is MNHNS and CDR2 SASEGT. V was pared by 3 bases and J by 4 bases, with 7 bases between. The length of the CDR3 is 12 residues. In nucleotides, the CDR3 is TGTGCCAGCAGTGACAGGAGGTACGAGCAGTACTTC. This sequence encodes CASSDRRYEQYF.

This clonotype was counted ten times or more. The chain is built from TRBV5-5 and TRBJ2-1, with D unresolved. V was trimmed by 5 bases and J by 8 bases, leaving 11 bases between them. The CDR3 runs to 12 residues. Germline V gene lookup returns CDR1 SGHKS and CDR2 YYEKEE (reference sequence). CDR3 protein: CASSPTPYEQFF. CDR3 in DNA: TGTGCCAGCAGTCCCACCCCATATGAGCAGTTCTTC.

This clonotype came up a few times. CDR3 amino acids: CASSFPMTDEQFF. CDR3 DNA sequence: TGTGCCAGCAGTTTCCCGATGACGGATGAGCAGTTCTTC. V usage is TRBV12-3 or TRBV12-4 and J usage is TRBJ2-1; D ambiguous. Trimming cost V 3 bases and J 8 bases, with 11 bases left between them. The CDR3 extends over 13 amino acids.